The 22 T cell receptor beta chains given below trace back to one sample, sequenced in a study of beta chain features in type 1 diabetes. As every portion of the isolated RNA was reverse transcribed, the sequencing read expressed TCRB transcripts. Sequenced by immunoSEQ multiplex PCR; TCRdb stores in-frame clones only, minus some. This table has about 620,000 clones, around 16% appearing once. The material sequenced was naive CD4+ T cells from blood. All receptors come from a young man in good health.

In its sample, this clone was seen a few times. The chain is built from TRBV4-1 and TRBJ2-7; TRBD1 matches 7 bases. Germline CDR1 and CDR2: MGHRA and YSYEKL. Trimming cost V 1 base and J 7 bases; bases outside gene matches: 7. CDR3 length equals 14 residues. The CDR3 reads CASSQVQGPWEQYF. The CDR3 coding sequence is TGCGCCAGCAGCCAAGTACAGGGGCCCTGGGAGCAGTACTTC.

J is TRBJ2-7 and V is TRBV5-4; 9 bases are shared with TRBD1. The J segment lost 4 bases and the V segment lost 4 bases, leaving 9 bases of the junction unmatched. This CDR3 region has 15 residues. CDR1 is SGHNT and CDR2 is YYREEE in the germline V gene (reference sequence). The CDR3 bases are TGTGCCAGCAGCGTTACAGGGGGCGGAGGGTACGAGCAGTACTTC. Its protein is CASSVTGGGGYEQYF.

The rearrangement links TRBV7-9 to TRBJ1-4, with 9 bases identical to TRBD1. Germline trimming cut 5 bases from V and 6 bases from J; bases unmatched to any gene: 7. The CDR3 totals 15 residues. Germline CDR1 is SEHNR and CDR2 is FQNEAQ (reference sequence). CDR3 nucleotides: TGTGCCAGCAGCCAAGGACAGGGGACATATGAAAAACTGTTTTTT. As protein: CASSQGQGTYEKLFF.

The J gene is TRBJ1-2, the V gene TRBV6-5; 7 nucleotides line up with TRBD1. The CDR3 extends over 15 amino acids. In germline, CDR1 is MNHEY, CDR2 SVGAGI. V shed 6 bases, J shed 6 bases, and the junction held 13 bases outside the gene matches. The CDR3 DNA is TGTGCCAGCAGGTTGAAACTACAGGGGCTTCATGGCTACACCTTC. This codes for CASRLKLQGLHGYTF.

This chain links TRBV19 with TRBJ1-4; 8 positions agree with TRBD1. The CDR3 is made up of 14 amino acids. The J segment lost 5 bases and the V segment lost 5 bases, leaving 4 bases of the junction unmatched. Germline CDR1 is LNHDA and CDR2 is SQIVND (reference sequence). The DNA for the CDR3 is TGTGCCAGTAGTCCATGGGACAGGAATGAAAAACTGTTTTTT. This gives the protein CASSPWDRNEKLFF.

The chain links TRBV18 to TRBJ1-6, with 9 bases matching TRBD1. Trimming took 1 base from V and 7 from J; bases not matched to a gene: 5. This CDR3 has 16 residues. Germline lookup yields CDR1 KGHSH and CDR2 LQKENI. The CDR3 loop is CASSPLSGQGNSPLHF. DNA for the CDR3: TGTGCCAGCTCACCACTGTCGGGACAGGGAAATTCACCCCTCCACTTT.

The V gene is TRBV10-3, the J gene TRBJ2-6; possible D gene TRBD2, 6 bases. CDR1 is ENHRY and CDR2 is SYGVKD in the germline V gene. The V end lost 10 bases, the J end lost 2 bases, and 18 bases lay between the germline ends. The CDR3 covers 16 residues. This chain's CDR3 is CATRGAPGAGANVLTF. Here the CDR3 DNA reads TGTGCCACTCGTGGGGCCCCGGGAGCTGGGGCCAACGTCCTGACTTTC.

This clone has ten or more counts. V is TRBV28 and J is TRBJ2-1; maybe TRBD2 (5 bases). Trimming shortened V by 8 bases and J by 6 bases, and 14 bases separated the two germline ends. The CDR3 is 13 amino acids. Per germline, CDR1 MDHEN and CDR2 SYDVKM. CDR3 DNA: TGTGCCAGCTTGCGTCGGGAAGGCAATGAGCAGTTCTTC. As protein: CASLRREGNEQFF.

The V and J genes are TRBV6-5 and TRBJ1-1, with 8 bases that match TRBD1. V was pared by 5 bases and J by 1 base, with 6 bases of the junction left unmatched. Germline values: CDR1 MNHEY, CDR2 SVGAGI. CDR3 length: 15 residues. The CDR3 DNA reads TGTGCCAGCAGTATACGAGGGACAGGGAACACTGAAGCTTTCTTT. Translating gives CASSIRGTGNTEAFF.

This clone was seen a handful of times. The chain carries TRBV9 and TRBJ1-2; no clear D gene. V was cut by 5 bases and J by 2 bases, with 4 bases left in between. Germline CDR1 reads SGDLS; CDR2 reads YYNGEE. The CDR3 sequence is 11 residues long. In nucleotides, the CDR3 is TGTGCCAGCAGAGTCAACTATGGCTACACCTTC. It encodes CASRVNYGYTF.

To note about this clone: An end of the junction does not agree with germline; a read error may underlie this. The chain employs TRBV7-7 and TRBJ2-5; 8 bases are shared with TRBD1. The CDR3 has 16 amino acids. The germline gives CDR1 SSHAT, CDR2 FNYEAQ (reference sequence). The CDR3 spells CASSPTTGVLQETQYF. In DNA form, the CDR3 reads TGTGCTAGCAGCCCTACGACAGGGGTCCTCCAAGAGACCCAGTACTTC.

The chain has TRBV30 and TRBJ2-3; the match to TRBD1 covers 7 bases. V gave up 3 bases and J gave up 3 bases; unmatched junction bases: 6. The CDR3 consists of 14 residues. Germline V CDR1 and CDR2: GTSNPN, SVGIG (reference sequence). This chain's CDR3 is CAWSIQTGTDTQYF. The CDR3 bases are TGTGCCTGGAGCATTCAGACAGGGACAGATACGCAGTATTTT.

This chain joins TRBV7-2 and TRBJ1-4; TRBD1 matches 10 bases. The V gene end was trimmed by 5 bases and the J gene end by 8 bases; junction bases not matched to a gene: 8. Per germline, CDR1 SGHTA and CDR2 FQGNSA. The CDR3 runs 15 residues. This chain's CDR3 is CASSPGQGVLEKLFF. The CDR3 bases are TGTGCCAGCAGCCCCGGACAGGGGGTTTTAGAAAAACTGTTTTTT. Looking up the rest from reference TRBV7-2 and TRBJ1-4 gives the full variable domain: GAGVSQSPSNKVTEKGKDVELRCDPISGHTALYWYRQSLGQGLEFLIYFQGNSAPDKSGLPSDRFSAERTGGSVSTLTIQRTQQEDSAVYLCASSPGQGVLEKLFFGSGTQLSVL.

V gene TRBV6-6 combines with J gene TRBJ1-5, with no clear D. V lost 3 bases and J 2 bases, leaving 11 bases between the germline ends. The length of the CDR3 is 15 residues. CDR1 and CDR2 (germline): MNHNY, SVGAGI (reference sequence). CDR3: CASSYLGIGNQPQHF. For the CDR3, the DNA is TGTGCCAGCAGTTATCTGGGGATTGGCAATCAGCCCCAGCATTTT.

The J gene is TRBJ1-1, the V gene TRBV7-6; D not resolved. Trimming stripped 4 bases from V and 4 bases from J, with 16 bases between. The germline CDR1 and CDR2 sequences are SGHVS and FNYEAQ. This CDR3 is built from 15 residues. Here the CDR3 DNA reads TGTGCCAGCAGCTCCCTCTCACCGCGGAGCACTGAAGCTTTCTTT. Translating gives CASSSLSPRSTEAFF.

This clone has more than one count but fewer than ten. V is TRBV9 and J is TRBJ2-5; D gene uncertain. The CDR3 contains 12 residues. Germline assignment: CDR1 SGDLS and CDR2 YYNGEE. Trimming stripped 3 bases from V and 13 bases from J, with 16 bases between. The CDR3 here is CASSGGNSPRYF. The CDR3 coding sequence is TGTGCCAGCAGCGGGGGTAACTCACCGCGGTACTTC.

The rearrangement joins TRBV7-9 to TRBJ1-1; D gene ambiguous. The CDR3 extends over 14 amino acids. Germline V gene data show CDR1 as SEHNR and CDR2 as FQNEAQ (reference sequence). Trimming cost V 1 base and J 0 bases, with 6 bases left between them. DNA for the CDR3: TGTGCCAGCAGCTTAGAATCAGTGAACACTGAAGCTTTCTTT. The encoded protein is CASSLESVNTEAFF.

The V and J genes are TRBV9 and TRBJ2-1; tentatively, D is TRBD2 (5 bases). Trimming left V 3 bases short and J 9 bases short, with 7 bases between. CDR3 length: 11 residues. Germline assignment: CDR1 SGDLS and CDR2 YYNGEE. The CDR3 loop is CASSAGIEQFF. The CDR3 region has the DNA TGTGCCAGCAGCGCGGGAATTGAGCAGTTCTTC.

The chain links TRBV7-2 to TRBJ2-5; D not resolved. The V gene lost 2 bases and the J gene lost 5 bases, with 15 bases spanning the gap. Germline-derived CDR1 and CDR2 are SGHTA and FQGNSA. The length of the CDR3 is 15 residues. The CDR3 sequence is CASSLLQTSGETQYF. The DNA of the CDR3 is TGTGCCAGCAGCTTACTACAGACGTCCGGGGAGACCCAGTACTTC.

This clone was detected a few times. Other nucleotide sequences in the sample specify the same CDR3. This chain connects TRBV18 to TRBJ2-5; D is tentatively TRBD1 or TRBD2 (5 bases each). V gave up 4 bases and J gave up 1 base, with 7 bases separating them. The germline gives CDR1 KGHSH, CDR2 LQKENI. This CDR3 contains 13 residues. The CDR3 DNA is TGTGCCAGCTCACGAGGGACCCAAGAGACCCAGTACTTC. As protein: CASSRGTQETQYF.

This clone turned up a few times. The rearrangement joins TRBV5-1 to TRBJ2-7; D unresolved. Between the trimmed V and J ends, which lost 0 bases and 0 bases, there was a span of 10 bases. From germline, CDR1 is SGHRS and CDR2 YFSETQ. The CDR3 runs to 15 residues. CDR3 protein: CASSLEQAFSYEQYF. Here the CDR3 DNA reads TGCGCCAGCAGCTTGGAGCAGGCATTCTCCTACGAGCAGTACTTC.

This clone was picked up a small number of times. The gene calls are TRBV5-1 and TRBJ2-1; possible D gene TRBD2, 5 bases. The CDR3 consists of 15 residues. The V gene's germline CDR1 is SGHRS and CDR2 YFSETQ. Between the trimmed V and J ends, which lost 5 bases and 4 bases, there was a span of 16 bases. CDR3 sequence: CASRPTGKLYNEQFF. The CDR3 DNA follows: TGCGCCAGCAGGCCGACGGGGAAGCTTTACAATGAGCAGTTCTTC. The full variable domain, rest sourced from reference TRBV5-1 and TRBJ2-1, is KAGVTQTPRYLIKTRGQQVTLSCSPISGHRSVSWYQQTPGQGLQFLFEYFSETQRNKGNFPGRFSGRQFSNSRSEMNVSTLELGDSALYLCASRPTGKLYNEQFFGPGTRLTVL.